This section outlines one T cell receptor (beta chain) sequence together with its context. As originally analysed: Estimates of nucleated cell counts were drawn from the amplification of reference gene primers. Measured with immunoSEQ multiplex PCR; TCRdb has only the in-frame clones, and not every one. That table furnishes V, J and clone size, whereas the DNA furnished D and trimming. This sample has approximately 28,000 clones; about 90% occur once, and the top ten carry more than 1.5%. The CDR3 consists of 11 residues. V shed 5 bases and J shed 1 base, with 3 bases lying between them. Germline loops: CDR1 LNHDA, CDR2 SQIVND (reference sequence). This entry comes from a study of blood T cell repertoires in COVID-19. Study as a whole: Researchers got acute and convalescent COVID-19 samples from the United States, Italy and Spain.

The receptor comes from a woman aged 55-70 years with active COVID-19. Sequenced input: peripheral blood. The chain is built from TRBV19 and TRBJ2-7; D is unclear. CDR3 region: CASSSSYEQYF. The CDR3 bases are TGTGCCAGTAGTTCGTCCTACGAGCAGTACTTC.